These T cell receptor beta chains were read from a single sample in a study of beta chain features in type 1 diabetes. Sequencing was performed with immunoSEQ multiplex PCR; in TCRdb, only in-frame clones are kept and a portion is missing. Found here are roughly 180,000 clones, 13% of them singletons; the top ten hold roughly 0.6%. What was sequenced was central memory CD4+ T cells from blood. The receptors here all came from a woman between 18 and 29 years old in good health. Both conserved end residues are part of each CDR3. Each record gives: J gene, V gene, CDR3 length, clone size, CDR3 protein. Clone size is given for some rows only: seen once, a few or many times, or a class if the clone is expanded.

TRBJ2-5 TRBV6-5 13 few CASRRGWQETQYF
TRBJ2-1 TRBV6-5 15 once CASRKGLAGHNEQFF
TRBJ2-1 TRBV6-6 14 few CALAGGPGNNEQFF
TRBJ1-1 TRBV28 15 few CASSLVQGGDTEAFF
TRBJ1-4 TRBV19 15 few CASSTVSATNEKLFF
TRBJ2-1 TRBV30 13 few CAWSVQAYNEQFF
TRBJ2-1 TRBV4-1 15 few CASSQPSDTRGEQFF
TRBJ1-2 TRBV5-4 16 few CASSLAWQASNYGYTF
TRBJ2-2 TRBV7-9 15 NA CASSLLTGAAGELFF
TRBJ2-3 TRBV7-3 14 NA CASSLSTSTDTQYF
TRBJ2-7 TRBV28 14 few CASTTGTSSYEQYF
TRBJ2-7 TRBV2 12 NA CARHGTGASQYF
TRBJ2-2 TRBV7-3 12 few CASSLPPGELFF
TRBJ2-7 TRBV30 12 NA CASSFGGYEQYF
TRBJ2-3 TRBV30 12 NA CAWRGSTDTQYF
TRBJ2-1 TRBV7-9 16 NA CASSTTYSGSRNEQFF
TRBJ2-1 TRBV2 15 medium-sized CASTASGIAWGEQFF
TRBJ2-1 TRBV7-9 15 NA CASSLRGNSYNEQFF
TRBJ2-7 TRBV9 15 many CASSSAGLNSYEQYF
TRBJ2-5 TRBV25-1 15 NA CASSESRQPWETQYF
TRBJ2-1 TRBV7-2 13 NA CASSAYNYNEQFF
TRBJ2-1 TRBV7-2 13 NA CASSFGQYNEQFF
TRBJ2-2 TRBV5-1 14 few CASREQGAAGELFF
TRBJ2-7 TRBV9 14 few CASSATLASYEQYF
TRBJ2-4 TRBV6-5 14 NA CASSYDRGGSIQYF
TRBJ2-3 TRBV9 15 NA CASSGGLTSADTQYF
TRBJ2-7 TRBV18 13 once CASSRSGSYEQYF
TRBJ2-6 TRBV2 19 NA CASRVGRGLPSSGANVLTF
TRBJ2-1 TRBV5-1 12 few CASGPQGRGQFF
TRBJ1-5 TRBV9 15 many CASSVAGGSNQPQHF
TRBJ2-5 TRBV11-2 19 NA CASSLLPTSGSFRQETQYF
TRBJ2-5 TRBV7-9 13 NA CASSSTLAGTQYF
TRBJ2-2 TRBV7-3 17 NA CASSLASAGGQRGELFF
TRBJ2-5 TRBV7-2 14 few CASSLGTSEETQYF
TRBJ2-3 TRBV7-9 15 few CASSLGEGRTDTQYF
TRBJ2-3 TRBV9 14 NA CASSVSRITDTQYF
TRBJ1-4 TRBV7-9 13 NA CASSPEGSRGLFF
TRBJ2-2 TRBV27 14 NA CASRLTGSVGELFF
TRBJ2-3 TRBV7-9 12 few CASSPQTDTQYF
TRBJ2-2 TRBV5-1 14 NA CASSLGQGTGELFF
TRBJ1-5 TRBV2 14 NA CASSESVSNQPQHF
TRBJ2-1 TRBV25-1 12 few CASRRDSNEQFF
TRBJ1-4 TRBV5-4 13 few CASSIDRDEKLFF
TRBJ1-1 TRBV23-1 15 few CASSQHQGKHTEAFF
TRBJ1-4 TRBV29-1 13 NA CSVAGGSLEKLFF
TRBJ1-1 TRBV5-1 15 NA CASSLGTARGTEAFF
TRBJ2-1 TRBV4-3 16 few CASSSGLAGGWNEQFF
TRBJ2-7 TRBV28 14 NA CASGRREGSYEQYF
TRBJ2-5 TRBV28 13 NA CASSYPQTVTQYF
TRBJ2-7 TRBV29-1 15 NA CSVEDIPSGTHEQYF
TRBJ2-2 TRBV5-1 16 NA CASASPGLDFTGELFF
TRBJ1-4 TRBV5-1 14 NA CASSLTPAGEKLFF
TRBJ1-1 TRBV7-8 13 few CASSKAGNTEAFF
TRBJ1-1 TRBV9 13 NA CASSQGENTEAFF
TRBJ2-2 TRBV6-5 16 few CASSFGADRSVGELFF